This T cell receptor (beta chain) was recorded in a study of beta chain features in type 1 diabetes. Every isolated RNA sample was fully reverse transcribed, so sequencing captured expressed TCRB transcripts. The data were produced by immunoSEQ multiplex PCR, yet TCRdb's version contains in-frame clones alone and is incomplete. The sample carries some 350,000 clones, roughly 14% recorded once. Study findings and constraints: cDNA-based sequencing might over-represent cells highly expressing TCR. Within each of all four CD4+ subsets, Type 1 diabetes patients had TCRB CDR3s that were moderately but significantly shorter.

On this clone itself: Its target is unknown.

Specimen: naive CD4+ T cells from blood. This clonotype was sampled from a woman between 18 and 30 years old with type 1 diabetes.

CDR3 loop: CASSGQGARTEAFF. Written as DNA, the CDR3 is TGTGCCAGCAGCGGACAGGGGGCACGGACTGAAGCTTTCTTT. The genes are TRBV9 and TRBJ1-1, with 10 nucleotides matching TRBD1. V gave up 3 bases and J gave up 5 bases; unmatched junction bases: 4. This CDR3 region has 14 residues. The germline V gene encodes CDR1 SGDLS and CDR2 YYNGEE.